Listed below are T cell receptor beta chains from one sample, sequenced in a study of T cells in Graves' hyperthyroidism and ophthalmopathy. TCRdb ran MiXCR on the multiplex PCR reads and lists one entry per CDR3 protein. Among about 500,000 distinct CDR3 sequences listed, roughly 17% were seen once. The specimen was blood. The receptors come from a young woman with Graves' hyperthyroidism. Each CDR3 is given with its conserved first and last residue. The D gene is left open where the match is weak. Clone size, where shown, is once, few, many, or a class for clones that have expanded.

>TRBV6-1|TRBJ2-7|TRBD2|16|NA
CASSEGASGGAYEQYF
TGTGCCAGCAGTGAAGGTGCTAGCGGGGGGGCATACGAGCAGTACTTC
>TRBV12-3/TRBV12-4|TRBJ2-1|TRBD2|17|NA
CASSHGPSGVSYNEQFF
TGTGCCAGCTCCCACGGACCTAGCGGGGTCTCCTACAATGAGCAGTTCTTC
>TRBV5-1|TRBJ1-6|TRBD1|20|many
CASSLKPAIGQGMGSSPLHF
TGCGCCAGCAGCCTGAAGCCAGCCATCGGACAGGGGATGGGCAGTTCACCCCTCCACTTT
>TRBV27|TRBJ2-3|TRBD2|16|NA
CASSPSLAGATDTQYF
TGTGCCAGCAGCCCCAGTCTAGCGGGGGCCACAGATACGCAGTATTTT
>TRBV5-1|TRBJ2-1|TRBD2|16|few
CASRARDSGGHNEQFF
TGCGCCAGCAGGGCCCGAGATAGCGGGGGTCACAATGAGCAGTTCTTC
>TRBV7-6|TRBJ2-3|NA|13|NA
CASSLGTLDAQYF
TGTGCCAGCAGCTTGGGGACGCTAGACGCGCAGTATTTT
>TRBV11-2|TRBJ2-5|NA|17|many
CASSPRLSGSWGETQYF
TGTGCCAGCAGCCCCCGTCTGAGCGGAAGTTGGGGAGAGACCCAGTACTTC
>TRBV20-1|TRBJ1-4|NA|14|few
CSAPKGVGSEKLFF
TGCAGTGCTCCGAAAGGGGTGGGGAGTGAAAAACTGTTTTTT
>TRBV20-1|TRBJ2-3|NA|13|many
CSAGDVPQDTQYF
TGCAGTGCTGGGGATGTCCCGCAAGATACGCAGTATTTT
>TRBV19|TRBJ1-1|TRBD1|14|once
CASTKGQMNTEAFF
TGTGCCAGTACAAAGGGACAGATGAACACTGAAGCTTTCTTT
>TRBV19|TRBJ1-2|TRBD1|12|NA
CATRTGGLGYTF
TGTGCCACCAGGACAGGGGGTTTAGGCTACACCTTC
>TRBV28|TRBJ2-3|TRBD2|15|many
CASSSILAGTDTQYF
TGTGCCAGCAGTTCCATACTAGCGGGAACAGATACGCAGTATTTT
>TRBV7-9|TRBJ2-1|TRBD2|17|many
CASSLGPSSGSYNEQFF
TGTGCCAGCAGCTTAGGCCCCTCTAGCGGTTCCTACAATGAGCAGTTCTTC
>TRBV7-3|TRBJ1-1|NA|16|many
CASSLGSRALNTEAFF
TGTGCCAGCAGCTTAGGGTCCAGGGCCTTGAACACTGAAGCTTTCTTT
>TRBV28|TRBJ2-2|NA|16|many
CASSLRQGGNTGELFF
TGTGCCAGCAGCCTCAGACAAGGGGGGAACACCGGGGAGCTGTTTTTT
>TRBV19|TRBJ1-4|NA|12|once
CASSTESEKLFF
TGTGCCAGTAGTACGGAGAGTGAAAAACTGTTTTTT
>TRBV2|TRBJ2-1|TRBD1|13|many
CASRNTGVGEQFF
TGTGCCAGCAGAAATACAGGGGTTGGTGAGCAGTTCTTC
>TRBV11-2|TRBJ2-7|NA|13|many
CASSFQARSEQYF
TGTGCCAGCAGCTTCCAAGCCCGGAGCGAGCAGTACTTC
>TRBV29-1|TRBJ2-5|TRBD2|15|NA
CSVEGGSGRGETQYF
TGCAGCGTTGAAGGCGGTAGCGGGAGAGGGGAGACCCAGTACTTC
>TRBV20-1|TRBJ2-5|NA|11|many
CSATPRETQYF
TGCAGTGCTACCCCACGGGAGACCCAGTACTTC
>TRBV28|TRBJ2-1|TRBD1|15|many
CASSWDRVSQYEQFF
TGTGCCAGCAGCTGGGACAGGGTGTCGCAATATGAGCAGTTCTTC
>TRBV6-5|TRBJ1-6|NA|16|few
CASSYSAAQGGSPLHF
TGTGCCAGCAGTTACTCTGCCGCACAGGGCGGTTCACCCCTCCACTTT
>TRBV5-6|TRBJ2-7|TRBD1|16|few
CASSAAGTGRDYEQYF
TGTGCCAGCAGCGCCGCCGGGACAGGGAGGGATTACGAGCAGTACTTC
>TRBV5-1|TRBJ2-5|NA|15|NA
CASSKQGPGEETQYF
TGCGCCAGCAGCAAACAGGGCCCGGGGGAAGAGACCCAGTACTTC
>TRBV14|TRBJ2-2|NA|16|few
CASSHVAQVNTGELFF
TGTGCCAGCAGCCACGTAGCGCAGGTCAACACCGGGGAGCTGTTTTTT
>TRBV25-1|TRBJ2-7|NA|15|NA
CASSESWGSSYEQYF
TGTGCCAGCAGTGAATCTTGGGGGAGCTCCTACGAGCAGTACTTC
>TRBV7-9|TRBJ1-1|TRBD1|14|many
CASRHRDRNTEAFF
TGTGCCAGCAGACACCGGGACAGAAACACTGAAGCTTTCTTT
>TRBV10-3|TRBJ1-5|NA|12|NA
CAISELAGPQHF
TGTGCCATCAGTGAGTTAGCAGGCCCCCAGCATTTT
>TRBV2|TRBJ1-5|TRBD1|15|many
CASSSDRGNSQPQHF
TGTGCCAGCAGTTCGGACAGGGGGAACAGCCAGCCCCAGCATTTT
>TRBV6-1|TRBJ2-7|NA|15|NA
CASSPYQGSIHEQYF
TGTGCCAGCAGTCCATATCAGGGGAGCATTCACGAGCAGTACTTC
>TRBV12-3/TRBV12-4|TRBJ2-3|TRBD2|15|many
CASSYGTSRPDTQYF
TGTGCCAGCAGTTACGGGACTAGCCGCCCAGATACGCAGTATTTT
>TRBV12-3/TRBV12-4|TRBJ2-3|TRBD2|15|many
CASTISGPFTDTQYF
TGTGCCAGCACCATTAGCGGGCCCTTCACAGATACGCAGTATTTT
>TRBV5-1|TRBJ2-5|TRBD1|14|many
CASSEQGNGETQYF
TGCGCCAGCAGCGAACAGGGGAATGGGGAGACCCAGTACTTC
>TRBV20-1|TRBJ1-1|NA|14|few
CSGRRGAPNTEAFF
TGCAGTGGGCGGAGGGGCGCTCCGAACACTGAAGCTTTCTTT
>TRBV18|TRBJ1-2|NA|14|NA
CASSPNTIIYGYTF
TGTGCCAGCTCACCTAACACAATCATCTATGGCTACACCTTC
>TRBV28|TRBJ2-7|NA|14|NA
CASSFLENSYEQYF
TGTGCCAGCAGTTTTTTAGAGAACTCCTACGAGCAGTACTTC
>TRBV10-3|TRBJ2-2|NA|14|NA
CAISVEGVGGELFF
TGTGCCATCAGTGTCGAGGGAGTGGGCGGGGAGCTGTTTTTT
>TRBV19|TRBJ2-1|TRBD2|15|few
CASSIGTRGFGEQFF
TGTGCCAGTAGTATCGGGACTAGGGGGTTTGGTGAGCAGTTCTTC
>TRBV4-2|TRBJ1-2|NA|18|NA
CASPCLGGAPRGAYGYTF
TGTGCCAGCCCCTGTCTAGGCGGTGCTCCAAGGGGAGCCTATGGCTACACCTTC
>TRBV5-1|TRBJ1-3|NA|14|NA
CASSLGESGNTIYF
TGCGCCAGCAGCTTGGGGGAGTCTGGAAACACCATATATTTT
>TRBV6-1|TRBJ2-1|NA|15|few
CASDRASGAYNEQFF
TGTGCCAGCGACCGGGCCTCTGGCGCCTACAATGAGCAGTTCTTC
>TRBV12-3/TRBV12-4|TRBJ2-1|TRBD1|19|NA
CASSWTGAGTGVMRNEQFF
TGTGCCAGCAGTTGGACAGGCGCCGGGACAGGGGTTATGCGCAATGAGCAGTTCTTC
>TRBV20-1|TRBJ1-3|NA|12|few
CSARGGGNTIYF
TGCAGTGCTCGGGGAGGCGGAAACACCATATATTTT
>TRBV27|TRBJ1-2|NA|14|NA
CASRQPGQGVSYTF
TGTGCCAGCAGGCAACCGGGGCAGGGCGTGAGCTACACCTTC
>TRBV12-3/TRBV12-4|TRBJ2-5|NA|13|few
CASSITGRETQYF
TGTGCCAGCAGTATTACAGGGCGGGAGACCCAGTACTTC